One sample yielded the 23 T cell receptor beta chains listed below, sequenced in a study of blood T cell repertoires in COVID-19. Libraries were prepared by immunoSEQ multiplex PCR; TCRdb keeps only in-frame clonotypes and omits some of them. The sample records 200,000 to 300,000 clones, nearly 95% being singletons. The sample taken for sequencing was peripheral blood. The receptors were gathered from a man aged 30 to 45 with COVID-19, enrolled during active disease.

V gene TRBV7-9 combines with J gene TRBJ2-1; 14 positions agree with TRBD2. The germline gives CDR1 SEHNR, CDR2 FQNEAQ (reference sequence). The CDR3 loop spans 15 amino acids. The ends lost 2 bases at V and 7 bases at J; junction bases unmatched: 1. CDR3: CASSLRTSGGNEQFF. The DNA for the CDR3 is TGTGCCAGCAGCTTAAGGACTAGCGGGGGGAATGAGCAGTTCTTC.

The chain couples TRBV5-1 to TRBJ1-1; 8 nucleotides match TRBD1. The CDR3 sequence is 17 residues long. The germline V gene encodes CDR1 SGHRS and CDR2 YFSETQ. V lost 4 bases, J lost 3 bases, and 14 bases stayed unmatched. In DNA, the CDR3 is TGCGCCAGCAGCGCCCCCCAGGGGGCCTCCTGGGACACTGAAGCTTTCTTT. It translates to CASSAPQGASWDTEAFF.

The V and J genes are TRBV7-3 and TRBJ2-3; tentative D call: TRBD2 (5 bases). Deletions cut 5 bases from V and 10 bases from J, with 13 bases between. From germline, CDR1 is SGHTA and CDR2 FQGTGA. The CDR3 covers 12 residues. The CDR3 is CASSPGLIAQYF. The CDR3 bases are TGTGCCAGCAGCCCCGGACTCATTGCGCAGTATTTT. Combining the CDR3 with reference TRBV7-3 and TRBJ2-3 gives the whole variable domain GAGVSQTPSNKVTEKGKYVELRCDPISGHTALYWYRQSLGQGPEFLIYFQGTGAADDSGLPNDRFFAVRPEGSVSTLKIQRTERGDSAVYLCASSPGLIAQYFGPGTRLTVL.

The chain uses TRBV18 and TRBJ1-6, with TRBD1 matching 9 bases. Germline lookup yields CDR1 KGHSH and CDR2 LQKENI. J lost 7 bases, V lost 4 bases, and 14 bases had no gene match. The CDR3 totals 18 residues. CDR3 DNA sequence: TGTGCCAGCTCACACCGTTGGGGGACAGGGTCGGAAAATTCACCCCTCCACTTT. It codes for CASSHRWGTGSENSPLHF.

This chain uses TRBV5-1 with TRBJ2-7; the match to TRBD1 covers 12 bases. Germline trimming cut 8 bases from V and 4 bases from J; bases unmatched to any gene: 7. The germline CDR1 and CDR2 sequences are SGHRS and YFSETQ. This CDR3 is 14 amino acids long. The CDR3 DNA reads TGCGCCAGACAGAGGGGACAGGGGGCTTACGAGCAGTACTTC. It yields the protein CARQRGQGAYEQYF.

CDR3 DNA: TGTGCCAGTAGTATGAATAGTGGGACAGGGGGTATCGATGAGCAGTTCTTC. Translated, it gives CASSMNSGTGGIDEQFF. This sequence joins TRBV19 and TRBJ2-1, with 11 bases fitting TRBD1. Trimming at V came to 3 bases and at J to 8 bases, leaving 12 bases not matched to a gene. The CDR3 contains 17 residues. Per the germline V gene, CDR1 is LNHDA and CDR2 is SQIVND (reference sequence).

The chain joins TRBV9 to TRBJ1-2, with no clear D. Germline CDR1 reads SGDLS; CDR2 reads YYNGEE. V shed 1 base and J shed 4 bases, with 14 bases lying between them. The length of the CDR3 is 15 residues. For the CDR3, the DNA is TGTGCCAGCAGCGTATTAAACCCCCCCAGCTATGGCTACACCTTC. This encodes CASSVLNPPSYGYTF.

The rearrangement joins TRBV7-9 to TRBJ1-2; no clear D gene. V was clipped by 3 bases and J by 3 bases, with 14 bases between them. Germline CDR1 is SEHNR and CDR2 is FQNEAQ (reference sequence). The CDR3 runs 15 residues. In DNA form, the CDR3 reads TGTGCCAGCAGCTTTTTTATACGTGGAGACTATGGCTACACCTTC. It is translated as CASSFFIRGDYGYTF.

V usage is TRBV7-6 and J usage is TRBJ2-5; D not resolved. Trimming took off 2 bases at V and 2 bases at J, with 18 bases between the two ends. Germline V CDR1 and CDR2: SGHVS, FNYEAQ. The CDR3 extends over 17 amino acids. CDR3 protein: CASSLNPPQASQETQYF. The CDR3 DNA is TGTGCCAGCAGCTTAAATCCCCCCCAGGCCTCGCAAGAGACCCAGTACTTC.

This chain joins TRBV11-3 and TRBJ1-1; 12 positions agree with TRBD1. This CDR3 contains 19 residues. J was trimmed by 5 bases and V by 5 bases; bases with no gene match: 18. Germline values: CDR1 SGHNT, CDR2 YENEEA. The CDR3 region is CASSPCPGTGGSAGTEAFF. In DNA form, the CDR3 reads TGTGCCAGCAGCCCGTGCCCGGGGACAGGGGGCAGTGCGGGTACTGAAGCTTTCTTT.

This clone turned up a few times. This chain uses TRBV3-1 (or the pseudogene TRBV3-2) with TRBJ2-6; TRBD1 matches at 8 bases. There are 17 residues in the CDR3. V was pared by 2 bases and J by 2 bases, with 5 bases of the junction left unmatched. The germline CDR1 and CDR2 sequences are LGHDT and YNNKEL (reference sequence). CDR3 bases: TGTGCCAGCAGCCAATTTACAGGGGGAGCTGGGGCCAACGTCCTGACTTTC. Translated: CASSQFTGGAGANVLTF.

This chain uses TRBV5-1 with TRBJ2-1, with a tentative D call TRBD1 (5 bases). V lost 0 bases and J lost 3, with 13 bases in between. CDR1 is SGHRS and CDR2 is YFSETQ in the germline V gene. CDR3 size: 16 residues. CDR3 sequence reads: CASSLVAGKNYNEQFF. The CDR3 DNA follows: TGCGCCAGCAGCTTGGTGGCAGGGAAAAACTACAATGAGCAGTTCTTC.

The chain employs TRBV3-1 (or the pseudogene TRBV3-2) and TRBJ2-3, with TRBD2 identical over 8 bases. After removal of 0 bases from V and 7 bases from J, the junction contained 15 bases not matched to a gene. This CDR3 is 18 amino acids long. The germline V gene has CDR1 LGHDT and CDR2 YNNKEL (reference sequence). The DNA of the CDR3 is TGTGCCAGCAGCCAAGATGCTGGTTTAGGAGCGGGGGTTCATACGCAGTATTTT. This encodes CASSQDAGLGAGVHTQYF.

This clone appeared a single time. This chain joins TRBV9 and TRBJ2-3, with a possible D match to TRBD2 (5 bases). The germline V gene has CDR1 SGDLS and CDR2 YYNGEE. The V end lost 0 bases, the J end lost 0 bases, and 11 bases lay between the germline ends. This CDR3 spans 16 amino acids. CDR3 bases: TGTGCCAGCAGCGTAGATGCGGGTTCTAGCACAGATACGCAGTATTTT. It encodes CASSVDAGSSTDTQYF. The variable domain in full, completed from reference TRBV9 and TRBJ2-3, reads DSGVTQTPKHLITATGQRVTLRCSPRSGDLSVYWYQQSLDQGLQFLIQYYNGEERAKGNILERFSAQQFPDLHSELNLSSLELGDSALYFCASSVDAGSSTDTQYFGPGTRLTVL.

V and J are TRBV29-1 and TRBJ1-3, with 8 nucleotides matching TRBD1. Germline V gene data show CDR1 as SQVTM and CDR2 as ANQGSEA. V was pared by 5 bases and J by 3 bases, with 6 bases of the junction left unmatched. There are 14 residues in the CDR3. CDR3 nucleotides: TGCAGCGTTACCGGGACAGGAGATGGAAACACCATATATTTT. Amino acids: CSVTGTGDGNTIYF.

V is TRBV9 and J is TRBJ1-1; weak D call: TRBD1 (5 bases). Deletions cut 0 bases from V and 1 base from J, with 16 bases between. The CDR3 consists of 17 residues. Germline lookup yields CDR1 SGDLS and CDR2 YYNGEE. The CDR3 loop is CASSVAGAGWRNTEAFF. The CDR3 region has the DNA TGTGCCAGCAGCGTAGCCGGAGCAGGGTGGAGGAACACTGAAGCTTTCTTT. The entire variable domain, with the rest obtained from reference TRBV9 and TRBJ1-1, is as follows: DSGVTQTPKHLITATGQRVTLRCSPRSGDLSVYWYQQSLDQGLQFLIQYYNGEERAKGNILERFSAQQFPDLHSELNLSSLELGDSALYFCASSVAGAGWRNTEAFFGQGTRLTVV.

The rearrangement links TRBV6-5 to TRBJ1-2; possibly TRBD1 for D (6 bases). Germline CDR1 and CDR2: MNHEY and SVGAGI. Deletions cut 8 bases from V and 4 bases from J, with 17 bases between. The CDR3 extends over 14 amino acids. CDR3 residues: CASGRTVEGYGYTF. As DNA, the CDR3 is TGTGCCAGCGGCAGGACAGTGGAAGGCTATGGCTACACCTTC.

This chain joins TRBV29-1 and TRBJ1-2, with 11 positions matching TRBD1. The CDR3 is 13 residues long. CDR1 and CDR2 (germline): SQVTM, ANQGSEA. The ends lost 6 bases at V and 4 bases at J; junction bases unmatched: 4. The CDR3 region is CSVYGQGAYGYTF. DNA of the CDR3: TGCAGCGTCTATGGACAGGGGGCCTATGGCTACACCTTC.

This chain uses TRBV6-8 with TRBJ2-3; 8 bases match TRBD1. The germline V gene has CDR1 MNHGY and CDR2 SAAAGT. Losses at the gene ends were 5 bases for V and 2 bases for J; bases not matched to a gene: 6. This CDR3 has 15 residues. The CDR3 here is CASSQQTGDTDTQYF. The CDR3 DNA is TGTGCCAGCAGTCAACAGACAGGGGACACAGATACGCAGTATTTT.

CDR3 loop: CASRWSGEDYGYTF. The CDR3 bases are TGCGCCAGCAGGTGGTCCGGGGAAGACTATGGCTACACCTTC. This chain joins TRBV4-1 and TRBJ1-2; D remains unclear. With 6 bases removed from V and 3 bases from J, the gap between germline ends came to 14 bases. Germline V gene data show CDR1 as MGHRA and CDR2 as YSYEKL. The CDR3 runs to 14 residues.

The V gene is TRBV6-5, the J gene TRBJ1-1, with TRBD1 matching over 7 bases. V dropped 7 bases and J dropped 3; count of bases not matched to a gene: 11. This CDR3 contains 15 residues. Germline CDR1 and CDR2: MNHEY and SVGAGI. In nucleotides, the CDR3 is TGTGCCAGCACCTCACAGGGGTCGTCGCACACTGAAGCTTTCTTT. This encodes CASTSQGSSHTEAFF.

This chain uses TRBV27 with TRBJ2-5; 7 bases line up with TRBD2. V was clipped by 10 bases and J by 4 bases; unmatched bases: 24. The germline V gene encodes CDR1 MNHEY and CDR2 SMNVEV (reference sequence). The CDR3 runs to 18 residues. The CDR3 bases are TGTGCCACCAGACGCGGGGGATTCAGCGGGGCCTTCCCAGAGACCCAGTACTTC. This encodes CATRRGGFSGAFPETQYF.

This chain joins TRBV5-5 and TRBJ1-2, with a weak D call TRBD1 (6 bases). V dropped 1 base and J dropped 8 bases, with 12 bases sitting between them. Germline V CDR1 and CDR2: SGHKS, YYEKEE (reference sequence). This CDR3 is built from 13 residues. The CDR3 sequence is CASSLSYGGGYTF. The CDR3 DNA is TGTGCCAGCAGCTTGTCTTATGGGGGCGGCTACACCTTC.